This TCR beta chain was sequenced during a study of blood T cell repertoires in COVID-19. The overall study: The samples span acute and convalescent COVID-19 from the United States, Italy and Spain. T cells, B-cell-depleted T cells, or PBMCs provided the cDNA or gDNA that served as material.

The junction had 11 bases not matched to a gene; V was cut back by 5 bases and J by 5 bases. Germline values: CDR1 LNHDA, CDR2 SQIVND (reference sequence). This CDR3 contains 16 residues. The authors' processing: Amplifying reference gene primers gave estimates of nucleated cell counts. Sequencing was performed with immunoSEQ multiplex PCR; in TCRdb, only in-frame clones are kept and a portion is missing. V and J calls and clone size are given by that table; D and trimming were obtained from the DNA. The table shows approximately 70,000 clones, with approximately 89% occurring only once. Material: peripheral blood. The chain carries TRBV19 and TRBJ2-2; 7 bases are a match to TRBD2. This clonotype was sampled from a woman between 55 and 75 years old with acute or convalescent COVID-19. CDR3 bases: TGTGCCAGTAGTTTATGGCAGGGAGGGGTGACCGGGGAGCTGTTTTTT. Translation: CASSLWQGGVTGELFF. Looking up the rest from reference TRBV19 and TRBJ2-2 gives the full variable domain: DGGITQSPKYLFRKEGQNVTLSCEQNLNHDAMYWYRQDPGQGLRLIYYSQIVNDFQKGDIAEGYSVSREKKESFPLTVTSAQKNPTAFYLCASSLWQGGVTGELFFGEGSRLTVL.